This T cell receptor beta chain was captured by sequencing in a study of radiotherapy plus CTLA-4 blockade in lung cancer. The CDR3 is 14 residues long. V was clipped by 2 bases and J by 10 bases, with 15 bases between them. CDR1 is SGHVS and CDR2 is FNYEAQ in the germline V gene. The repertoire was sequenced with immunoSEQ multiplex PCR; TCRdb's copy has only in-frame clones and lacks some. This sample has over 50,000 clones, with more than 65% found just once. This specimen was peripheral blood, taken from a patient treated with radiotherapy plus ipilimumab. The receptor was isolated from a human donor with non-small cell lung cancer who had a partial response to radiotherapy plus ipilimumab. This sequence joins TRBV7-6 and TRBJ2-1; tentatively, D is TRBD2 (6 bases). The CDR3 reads CASSLLEGGKEQFF. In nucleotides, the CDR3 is TGTGCCAGCAGCTTACTCGAGGGCGGGAAGGAGCAGTTCTTC.